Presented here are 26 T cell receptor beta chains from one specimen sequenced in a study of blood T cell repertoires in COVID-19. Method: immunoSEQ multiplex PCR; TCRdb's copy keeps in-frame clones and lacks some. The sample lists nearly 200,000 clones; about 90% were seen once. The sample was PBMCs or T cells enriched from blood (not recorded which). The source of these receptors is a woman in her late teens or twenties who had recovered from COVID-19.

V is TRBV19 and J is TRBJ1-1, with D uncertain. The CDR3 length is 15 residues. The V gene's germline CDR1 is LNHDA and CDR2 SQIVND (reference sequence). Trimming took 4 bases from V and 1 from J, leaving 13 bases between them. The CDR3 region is CASSTAAVGNTEAFF. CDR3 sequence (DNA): TGTGCCAGTAGTACCGCCGCGGTGGGGAACACTGAAGCTTTCTTT.

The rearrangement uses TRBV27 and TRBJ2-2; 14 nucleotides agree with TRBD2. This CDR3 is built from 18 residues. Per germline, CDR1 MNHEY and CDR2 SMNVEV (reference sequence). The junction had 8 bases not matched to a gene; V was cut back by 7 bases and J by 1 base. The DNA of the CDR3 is TGTGCCAGCACCATAACAGGACTAGCGGGGGGGAACACCGGGGAGCTGTTTTTT. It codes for CASTITGLAGGNTGELFF.

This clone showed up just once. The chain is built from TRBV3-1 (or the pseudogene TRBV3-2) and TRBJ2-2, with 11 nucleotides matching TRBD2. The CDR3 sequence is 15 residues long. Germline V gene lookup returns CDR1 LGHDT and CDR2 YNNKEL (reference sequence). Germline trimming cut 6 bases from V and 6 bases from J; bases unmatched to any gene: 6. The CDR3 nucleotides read TGTGCCAGCAGGGTAGCGGGGGGGCCTCCCGGGGAGCTGTTTTTT. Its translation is CASRVAGGPPGELFF.

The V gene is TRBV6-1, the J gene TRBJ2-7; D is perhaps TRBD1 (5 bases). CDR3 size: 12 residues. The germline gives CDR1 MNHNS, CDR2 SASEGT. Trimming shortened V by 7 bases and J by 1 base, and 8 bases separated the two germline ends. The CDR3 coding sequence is TGTGCCAGCAAGGACACTTCCTACGAGCAGTACTTC. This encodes CASKDTSYEQYF.

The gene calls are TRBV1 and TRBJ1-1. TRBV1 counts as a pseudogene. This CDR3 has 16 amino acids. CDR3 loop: CTSSQEIRGKSAEAFF. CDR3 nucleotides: TGCACCAGCAGCCAAGAAATACGGGGGAAGAGTGCTGAAGCTTTCTTT.

CDR3 nucleotides: TGCGCCAGCAGCGCGCCGGGACTAAGGCATTCACCCCTCCACTTT. Amino acid sequence: CASSAPGLRHSPLHF. The chain employs TRBV5-1 and TRBJ1-6, with a tentative D call TRBD1 (5 bases). In germline, CDR1 is SGHRS, CDR2 YFSETQ. This CDR3 is 15 amino acids long. The V gene lost 4 bases and the J gene lost 8 bases, with 16 bases spanning the gap.

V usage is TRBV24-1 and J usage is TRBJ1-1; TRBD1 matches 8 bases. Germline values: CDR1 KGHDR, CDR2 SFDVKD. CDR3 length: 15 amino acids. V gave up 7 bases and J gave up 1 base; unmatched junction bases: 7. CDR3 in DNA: TGTGCCACCAGCCCCGGGGGGACAGGGAACACTGAAGCTTTCTTT. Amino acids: CATSPGGTGNTEAFF.

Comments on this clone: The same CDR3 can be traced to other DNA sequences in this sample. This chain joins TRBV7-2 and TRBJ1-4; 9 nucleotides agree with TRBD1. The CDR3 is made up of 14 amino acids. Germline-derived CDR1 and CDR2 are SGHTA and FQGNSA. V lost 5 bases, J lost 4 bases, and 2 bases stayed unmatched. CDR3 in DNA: TGTGCCAGCAGCCCGGGACAGGGTAATGAAAAACTGTTTTTT. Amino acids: CASSPGQGNEKLFF. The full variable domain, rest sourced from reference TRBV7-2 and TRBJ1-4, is GAGVSQSPSNKVTEKGKDVELRCDPISGHTALYWYRQSLGQGLEFLIYFQGNSAPDKSGLPSDRFSAERTGGSVSTLTIQRTQQEDSAVYLCASSPGQGNEKLFFGSGTQLSVL.

The CDR3 DNA sequence: TGTGCCAGCAGCCCCGAGACGGGGGCAGATACGCAGTATTTT. Residues: CASSPETGADTQYF. The chain employs TRBV3-1 (or the pseudogene TRBV3-2) and TRBJ2-3; possible D gene TRBD2, 6 bases. V dropped 4 bases and J dropped 4 bases, with 12 bases sitting between them. This CDR3 spans 14 amino acids. CDR1 and CDR2 from the germline V gene are LGHDT and YNNKEL (reference sequence).

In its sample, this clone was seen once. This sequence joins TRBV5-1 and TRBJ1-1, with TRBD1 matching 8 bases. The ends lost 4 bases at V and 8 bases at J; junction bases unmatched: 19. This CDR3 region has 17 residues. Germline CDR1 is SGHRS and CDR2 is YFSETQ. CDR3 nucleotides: TGCGCCAGCAGCGGCGGACAGGGAGGGGACTGGGAGGAAGAAGCTTTCTTT. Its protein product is CASSGGQGGDWEEEAFF.

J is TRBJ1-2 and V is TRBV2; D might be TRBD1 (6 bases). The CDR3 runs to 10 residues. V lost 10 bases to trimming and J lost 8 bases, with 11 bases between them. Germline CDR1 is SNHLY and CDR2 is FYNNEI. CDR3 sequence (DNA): TGTGCCACAGGACAGTGGGGCTACACCTTC. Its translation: CATGQWGYTF.

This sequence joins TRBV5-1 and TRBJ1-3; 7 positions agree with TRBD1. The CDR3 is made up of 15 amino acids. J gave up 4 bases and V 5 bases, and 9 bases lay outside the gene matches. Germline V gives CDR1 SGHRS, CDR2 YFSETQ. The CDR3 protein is CASSTNQGGGNTIYF. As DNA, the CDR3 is TGCGCCAGCAGTACAAACCAGGGGGGAGGAAACACCATATATTTT.

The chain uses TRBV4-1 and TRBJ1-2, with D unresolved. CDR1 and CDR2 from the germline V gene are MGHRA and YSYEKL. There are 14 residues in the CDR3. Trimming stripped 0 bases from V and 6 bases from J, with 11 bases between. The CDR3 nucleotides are TGCGCCAGCAGCCAAGAAGCGGGTGGGAATGGCTACACCTTC. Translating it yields CASSQEAGGNGYTF.

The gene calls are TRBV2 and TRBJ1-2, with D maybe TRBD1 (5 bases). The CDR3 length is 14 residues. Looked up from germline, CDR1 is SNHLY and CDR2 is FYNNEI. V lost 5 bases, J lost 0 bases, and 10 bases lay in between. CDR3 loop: CASSRAGTNYGYTF. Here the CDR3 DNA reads TGTGCCAGCAGTCGGGCAGGGACTAACTATGGCTACACCTTC.

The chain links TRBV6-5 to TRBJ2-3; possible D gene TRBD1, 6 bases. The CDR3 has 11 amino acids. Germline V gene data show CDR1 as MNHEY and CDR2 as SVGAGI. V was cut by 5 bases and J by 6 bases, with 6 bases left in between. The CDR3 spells CASSRGDTQYF. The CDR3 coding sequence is TGTGCCAGCAGTAGGGGGGATACGCAGTATTTT.

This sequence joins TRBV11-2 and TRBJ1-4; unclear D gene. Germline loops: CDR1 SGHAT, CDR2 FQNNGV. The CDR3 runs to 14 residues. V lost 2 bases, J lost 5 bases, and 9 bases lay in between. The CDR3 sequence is CASSLTTSNEKLFF. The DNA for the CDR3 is TGTGCCAGCAGCTTAACGACTTCGAATGAAAAACTGTTTTTT.

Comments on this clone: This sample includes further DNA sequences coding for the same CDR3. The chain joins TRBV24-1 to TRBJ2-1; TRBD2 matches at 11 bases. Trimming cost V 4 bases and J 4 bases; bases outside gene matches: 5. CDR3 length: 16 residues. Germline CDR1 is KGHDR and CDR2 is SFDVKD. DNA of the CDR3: TGTGCCACCAGTGACCCCGGGACTAGCGGTTACAATGAGCAGTTCTTC. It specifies CATSDPGTSGYNEQFF.

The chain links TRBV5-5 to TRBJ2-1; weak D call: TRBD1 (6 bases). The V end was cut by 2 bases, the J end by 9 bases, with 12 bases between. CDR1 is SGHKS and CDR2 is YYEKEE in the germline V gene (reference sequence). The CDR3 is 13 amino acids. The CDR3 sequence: CASSLPPGVEQFF. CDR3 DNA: TGTGCCAGCAGCTTACCCCCAGGGGTTGAGCAGTTCTTC.

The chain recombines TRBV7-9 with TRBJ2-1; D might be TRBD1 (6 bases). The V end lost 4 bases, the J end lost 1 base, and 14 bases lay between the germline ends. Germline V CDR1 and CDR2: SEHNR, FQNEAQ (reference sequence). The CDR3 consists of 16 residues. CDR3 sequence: CASSSASGQSYNEQFF. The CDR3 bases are TGTGCCAGCAGCTCGGCCTCGGGACAATCCTACAATGAGCAGTTCTTC.

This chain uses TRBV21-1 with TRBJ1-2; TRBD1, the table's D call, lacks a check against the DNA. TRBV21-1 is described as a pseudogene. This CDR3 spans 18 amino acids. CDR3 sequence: CASSTQGAGSSIYYGYTF. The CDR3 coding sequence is TGTGCCAGCAGCACCCAGGGGGCAGGGTCCTCCATATACTATGGCTACACCTTC.

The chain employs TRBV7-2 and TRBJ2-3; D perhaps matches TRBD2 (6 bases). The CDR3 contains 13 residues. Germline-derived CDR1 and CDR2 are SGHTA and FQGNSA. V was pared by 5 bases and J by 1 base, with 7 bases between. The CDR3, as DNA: TGTGCCAGCAGCCGACTAGGCACAGATACGCAGTATTTT. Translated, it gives CASSRLGTDTQYF.

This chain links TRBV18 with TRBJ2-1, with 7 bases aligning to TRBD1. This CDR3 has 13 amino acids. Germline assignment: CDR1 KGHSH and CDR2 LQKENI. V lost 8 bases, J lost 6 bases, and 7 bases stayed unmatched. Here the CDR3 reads CASRRTGSNEQFF. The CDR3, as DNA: TGTGCCAGCCGCCGGACAGGATCCAATGAGCAGTTCTTC.

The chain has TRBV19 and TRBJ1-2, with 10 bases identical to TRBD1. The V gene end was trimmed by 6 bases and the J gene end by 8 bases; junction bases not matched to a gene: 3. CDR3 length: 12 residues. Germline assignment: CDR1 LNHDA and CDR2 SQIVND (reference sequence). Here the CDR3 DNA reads TGTGCCAGTAGGGGACAGGGGATGGGCTACACCTTC. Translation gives CASRGQGMGYTF.

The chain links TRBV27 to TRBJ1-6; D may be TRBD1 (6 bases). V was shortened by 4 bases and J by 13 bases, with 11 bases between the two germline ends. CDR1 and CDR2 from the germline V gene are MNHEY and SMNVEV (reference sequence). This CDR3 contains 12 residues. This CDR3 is CASSSTGYPLHF. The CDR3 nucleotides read TGTGCCAGCAGTTCAACAGGGTACCCCCTCCACTTT.

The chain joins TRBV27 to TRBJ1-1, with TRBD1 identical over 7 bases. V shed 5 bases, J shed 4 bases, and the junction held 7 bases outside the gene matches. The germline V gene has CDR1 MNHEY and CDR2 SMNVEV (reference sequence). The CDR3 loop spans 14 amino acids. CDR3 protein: CASSPSNRGTEAFF. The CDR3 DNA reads TGTGCCAGCAGTCCTTCAAACAGGGGCACTGAAGCTTTCTTT.

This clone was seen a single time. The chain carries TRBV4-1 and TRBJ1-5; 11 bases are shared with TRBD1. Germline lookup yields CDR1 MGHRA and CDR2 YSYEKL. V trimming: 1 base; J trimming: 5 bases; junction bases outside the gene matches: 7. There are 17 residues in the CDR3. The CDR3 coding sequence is TGCGCCAGCAGCCAAGCTACCGGGACAGGGGGGTATCAGCCCCAGCATTTT. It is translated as CASSQATGTGGYQPQHF.